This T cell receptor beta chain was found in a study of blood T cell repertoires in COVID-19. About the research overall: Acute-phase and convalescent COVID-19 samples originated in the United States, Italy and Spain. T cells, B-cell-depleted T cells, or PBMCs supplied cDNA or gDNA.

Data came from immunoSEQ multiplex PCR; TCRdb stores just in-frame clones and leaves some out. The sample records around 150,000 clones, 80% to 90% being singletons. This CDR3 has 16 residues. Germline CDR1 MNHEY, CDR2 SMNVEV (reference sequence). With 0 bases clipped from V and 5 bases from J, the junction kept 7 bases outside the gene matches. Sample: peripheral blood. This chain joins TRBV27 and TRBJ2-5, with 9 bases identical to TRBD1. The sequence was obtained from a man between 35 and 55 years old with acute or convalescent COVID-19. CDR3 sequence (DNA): TGTGCCAGCAGTTTATCCGGGACAGGGATGATGGAGACCCAGTACTTC. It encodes CASSLSGTGMMETQYF.